The 16 T cell receptor beta chains reported below all come from one sample, sequenced in a study of blood T cell repertoires in COVID-19. Assay used: immunoSEQ multiplex PCR; TCRdb lists only in-frame clones, some missing. The data contain more than 250,000 clones, about 85% of them seen just once; the ten biggest clones take up approximately 4%. Sequenced material: peripheral blood. Every receptor here comes from a young man with active or convalescent COVID-19.

This clone occurred once. V is TRBV4-3 and J is TRBJ2-4, with D unclear. V lost 1 base and J 1 base, leaving 5 bases between the germline ends. The CDR3 is 14 residues long. Per the germline V gene, CDR1 is LGHNA and CDR2 is YSLEER. CDR3 protein: CASSQGRAKNIQYF. DNA of the CDR3: TGCGCCAGCAGCCAAGGTCGGGCCAAAAACATTCAGTACTTC.

The chain combines TRBV19 with TRBJ2-3, with TRBD2 matching 11 bases. The CDR3 sequence is 16 residues long. V was pared by 4 bases and J by 2 bases, with 5 bases of the junction left unmatched. Germline V CDR1 and CDR2: LNHDA, SQIVND (reference sequence). As DNA, the CDR3 is TGTGCCAGTAGTAGGATAGCGGGAGGGAACACAGATACGCAGTATTTT. This encodes CASSRIAGGNTDTQYF. Combining the CDR3 with reference TRBV19 and TRBJ2-3 gives the whole variable domain DGGITQSPKYLFRKEGQNVTLSCEQNLNHDAMYWYRQDPGQGLRLIYYSQIVNDFQKGDIAEGYSVSREKKESFPLTVTSAQKNPTAFYLCASSRIAGGNTDTQYFGPGTRLTVL.

The chain joins TRBV5-1 to TRBJ1-6, with no clear D. Germline assignment: CDR1 SGHRS and CDR2 YFSETQ. The CDR3 spans 16 residues. V lost 4 bases and J 5 bases, leaving 16 bases between the germline ends. CDR3 nucleotides: TGCGCCAGCAGCCGACAATCCTTCGGCGATAATTCACCCCTCCACTTT. Its protein is CASSRQSFGDNSPLHF.

The chain carries TRBV7-9 and TRBJ1-2; 9 bases are a match to TRBD1. The germline V gene encodes CDR1 SEHNR and CDR2 FQNEAQ (reference sequence). V was clipped by 5 bases and J by 8 bases; unmatched bases: 9. This CDR3 region has 14 residues. CDR3 sequence (DNA): TGTGCCAGCAGCCCTGGACAGGGGTTGGTCGGCTACACCTTC. Translating gives CASSPGQGLVGYTF.

This chain uses TRBV5-1 with TRBJ2-5; D not resolved. V was trimmed by 0 bases and J by 7 bases, leaving 13 bases between them. CDR1 and CDR2 from the germline V gene are SGHRS and YFSETQ. The CDR3 has 14 residues. CDR3 in amino acids: CASSLDAVSGTQYF. DNA of the CDR3: TGCGCCAGCAGCTTGGATGCGGTTTCTGGGACCCAGTACTTC.

This chain joins TRBV19 and TRBJ2-7; 7 bases match TRBD2. Trimming cost V 1 base and J 2 bases; bases outside gene matches: 2. From germline, CDR1 is LNHDA and CDR2 SQIVND (reference sequence). The CDR3 is 14 amino acids. In DNA, the CDR3 is TGTGCCAGTAGTATAGCGGGGGGACCCTACGAGCAGTACTTC. This codes for CASSIAGGPYEQYF.

The gene calls are TRBV24-1 and TRBJ1-5, with D possibly TRBD1 on 5 matching bases. Trimming stripped 4 bases from V and 6 bases from J, with 9 bases between. Germline values: CDR1 KGHDR, CDR2 SFDVKD. This CDR3 has 13 residues. CDR3 bases: TGTGCCACCAGTGACATGGGGGGTCAGCCCCAGCATTTT. As protein: CATSDMGGQPQHF.

The chain joins TRBV9 to TRBJ1-4, with 7 positions matching TRBD1. V dropped 3 bases and J dropped 6; count of bases not matched to a gene: 5. Germline assignment: CDR1 SGDLS and CDR2 YYNGEE. The CDR3 runs to 14 residues. The CDR3 region is CASSEGGTDEKLFF. The CDR3 bases are TGTGCCAGCAGCGAAGGGGGCACAGATGAAAAACTGTTTTTT.

The V and J genes are TRBV7-9 and TRBJ1-5; tentatively, D is TRBD1 (5 bases). From germline, CDR1 is SEHNR and CDR2 FQNEAQ (reference sequence). Deletions cut 4 bases from V and 0 bases from J, with 10 bases between. CDR3 length: 15 residues. Here the CDR3 DNA reads TGTGCCAGCAGCTCTGACAGTTATAGCAATCAGCCCCAGCATTTT. Translation: CASSSDSYSNQPQHF.

The chain is built from TRBV29-1 and TRBJ1-1; 8 bases agree with TRBD1. Per the germline V gene, CDR1 is SQVTM and CDR2 is ANQGSEA. This CDR3 is built from 15 residues. V dropped 7 bases and J dropped 1; count of bases not matched to a gene: 11. The DNA of the CDR3 is TGCAGCGCTATAGCGGACAGGGCTTGGAACACTGAAGCTTTCTTT. Translating gives CSAIADRAWNTEAFF.

The chain couples TRBV5-6 to TRBJ1-6; no reliable D call. Germline CDR1 and CDR2: SGHDT and YYEEEE. The CDR3 has 12 residues. V was pared by 3 bases and J by 8 bases, with 6 bases between. The CDR3 DNA is TGTGCCAGCAGCTCGAACTATTCACCCCTCCACTTT. This codes for CASSSNYSPLHF.

The CDR3 sequence: CASSLSPGQGNTEAFF. CDR3 nucleotides: TGTGCCAGCAGTTTATCTCCGGGACAGGGTAACACTGAAGCTTTCTTT. The chain uses TRBV27 and TRBJ1-1; 9 positions match TRBD1. Germline trimming cut 0 bases from V and 2 bases from J; bases unmatched to any gene: 4. This CDR3 is built from 16 residues. Germline-derived CDR1 and CDR2 are MNHEY and SMNVEV (reference sequence).

Written as DNA, the CDR3 is TGCGCCAGCAGCTTGTTAGAGGGGGCGGGCACTGAAGCTTTCTTT. Translated, it gives CASSLLEGAGTEAFF. The chain employs TRBV5-1 and TRBJ1-1, with 7 nucleotides matching TRBD1. The V and J ends lost 1 base and 4 bases, in that order; junction bases with no gene match: 7. This CDR3 spans 15 amino acids. The V gene's germline CDR1 is SGHRS and CDR2 YFSETQ.

V is TRBV7-2 and J is TRBJ2-1; D gene ambiguous. This CDR3 comprises 15 residues. Trimming took 6 bases from V and 4 from J, leaving 16 bases between them. Germline CDR1 SGHTA, CDR2 FQGNSA. The CDR3 nucleotides read TGTGCCAGCAGACTCCTTCGGAGCTCTTACAATGAGCAGTTCTTC. Translated, it gives CASRLLRSSYNEQFF.

The rearrangement uses TRBV21-1 and TRBJ2-3; TRBD2 is taken as the D call from the table, unchecked against the DNA. TRBV21-1 is designated a pseudogene. This CDR3 has 20 amino acids. This CDR3 is CASSNGPQATSGLGTDTQYF. DNA for the CDR3: TGTGCCAGCAGCAATGGTCCACAGGCGACTAGCGGGCTCGGCACAGATACGCAGTATTTT.

The J gene is TRBJ1-4, the V gene TRBV2; D remains ambiguous. Germline CDR1 SNHLY, CDR2 FYNNEI. Trimming took 3 bases from V and 7 from J, leaving 9 bases between them. The CDR3 is made up of 13 amino acids. This chain's CDR3 is CASSDGLTEKLFF. CDR3 DNA: TGTGCCAGCAGTGATGGGCTTACTGAAAAACTGTTTTTT.